One and the same sample provided the 14 T cell receptor beta chains below, sequenced in a study of T cell responses to AZD1222 COVID-19 vaccine. Assay: immunoSEQ multiplex PCR; the TCRdb copy retains only in-frame clones and omits some. Here the sample spans around 130,000 clones, roughly 87% being singletons. Sequenced material: peripheral blood, taken 28 days after the second AZD1222 dose. The receptor source for this set is an adult who received the AZD1222 COVID-19 vaccine.

The CDR3 spells CASTRLGGDTQYF. The CDR3 coding sequence is TGTGCCAGCACCCGACTAGGGGGAGATACGCAGTATTTT. This chain links TRBV6-5 with TRBJ2-3, with D tentatively TRBD1 or TRBD2 (6 bases each). V shed 7 bases and J shed 5 bases, with 13 bases lying between them. The CDR3 contains 13 residues. Per germline, CDR1 MNHEY and CDR2 SVGAGI.

The chain couples TRBV28 to TRBJ1-6; 8 bases are shared with TRBD1. The V gene's germline CDR1 is MDHEN and CDR2 SYDVKM. The CDR3 loop spans 16 amino acids. V lost 4 bases to trimming and J lost 5 bases; unmatched junction nucleotides: 7. CDR3 DNA: TGTGCCAGCAGTTGGACCAGGGGGCCCGATAATTCACCCCTCCACTTT. Translation: CASSWTRGPDNSPLHF.

The chain joins TRBV4-1 to TRBJ1-2; D might be TRBD1 (6 bases). The CDR3 contains 15 residues. The ends were cut back, 0 bases at V and 5 bases at J, with 13 bases in the middle. From germline, CDR1 is MGHRA and CDR2 YSYEKL. This CDR3 is CASSQEPGDGYGYTF. CDR3 sequence (DNA): TGCGCCAGCAGCCAAGAGCCAGGGGACGGGTATGGCTACACCTTC.

V gene TRBV27 combines with J gene TRBJ2-5; 8 nucleotides agree with TRBD1. After removal of 3 bases from V and 2 bases from J, the junction contained 5 bases not matched to a gene. The CDR3 has 15 amino acids. Germline values: CDR1 MNHEY, CDR2 SMNVEV (reference sequence). The DNA of the CDR3 is TGTGCCAGCAGTTTTCGACAGGGGCCTCAAGAGACCCAGTACTTC. Its protein is CASSFRQGPQETQYF.

The V gene is TRBV15, the J gene TRBJ1-5, with D unresolved. CDR3 length equals 14 residues. Trimming left V 1 base short and J 3 bases short, with 7 bases between. Germline V CDR1 and CDR2: LNHNV, YYDKDF (reference sequence). The DNA of the CDR3 is TGTGCCACCAGCAGAGGGCGGATCAATCAGCCCCAGCATTTT. Its protein is CATSRGRINQPQHF.

The chain joins TRBV6-4 to TRBJ1-1; no reliable D call. Per the germline V gene, CDR1 is MRHNA and CDR2 is SNTAGT. V was trimmed by 6 bases and J by 0 bases, leaving 8 bases between them. The CDR3 has 13 residues. The CDR3 here is CASSWGLNTEAFF. The CDR3 nucleotides read TGTGCCAGCAGCTGGGGTTTGAACACTGAAGCTTTCTTT.

V usage is TRBV28 and J usage is TRBJ1-2; D perhaps matches TRBD1 (6 bases). Germline CDR1 is MDHEN and CDR2 is SYDVKM. Trimming took off 4 bases at V and 8 bases at J, with 17 bases between the two ends. CDR3 length: 14 amino acids. The CDR3 here is CASSSPGQVKGYTF. The CDR3 region has the DNA TGTGCCAGCAGTTCTCCGGGACAAGTGAAAGGCTACACCTTC.

The chain uses TRBV5-6 and TRBJ1-2; D is uncertain. Germline V CDR1 and CDR2: SGHDT, YYEEEE. Trimming cost V 0 bases and J 4 bases, with 10 bases left between them. CDR3 length: 14 amino acids. The CDR3 sequence: CASSLGPVLYGYTF. The CDR3 DNA reads TGTGCCAGCAGCTTGGGACCTGTCCTCTATGGCTACACCTTC.

The chain carries TRBV29-1 and TRBJ2-7; 8 nucleotides agree with TRBD1. Germline V lookup: CDR1 SQVTM, CDR2 ANQGSEA. This CDR3 comprises 13 residues. The junction had 11 bases not matched to a gene; V was cut back by 7 bases and J by 6 bases. CDR3 in amino acids: CSARDRRDSEQYF. The DNA of the CDR3 is TGCAGCGCCCGGGACAGGCGGGACTCCGAGCAGTACTTC.

The CDR3: CASSVRTDLNEQFF. The CDR3 region has the DNA TGCGCCAGCAGCGTCCGGACAGACCTCAATGAGCAGTTCTTC. V and J are TRBV4-1 and TRBJ2-1; tentatively, D is TRBD1 (6 bases). V lost 5 bases and J lost 6, with 14 bases in between. Germline values: CDR1 MGHRA, CDR2 YSYEKL. The CDR3 is 14 residues long.

The rearrangement links TRBV6-5 to TRBJ2-7; 7 nucleotides align to TRBD1. J was trimmed by 2 bases and V by 6 bases; bases with no gene match: 7. The germline V gene encodes CDR1 MNHEY and CDR2 SVGAGI. This CDR3 spans 14 amino acids. The CDR3 region is CASRRDRSPYEQYF. The CDR3 DNA sequence: TGTGCCAGCAGAAGGGACAGAAGTCCCTACGAGCAGTACTTC.

The rearrangement joins TRBV2 to TRBJ1-2, with 9 positions matching TRBD1. Losses at the gene ends were 6 bases for V and 5 bases for J; bases not matched to a gene: 1. Looked up from germline, CDR1 is SNHLY and CDR2 is FYNNEI. The CDR3 spans 12 residues. The CDR3 loop reads CASRGTGYGYTF. The CDR3, as DNA: TGTGCCAGCAGGGGGACAGGGTATGGCTACACCTTC.

This clone occurred once. The chain recombines TRBV4-1 with TRBJ2-5, with 12 bases aligning to TRBD2. The CDR3 has 17 residues. Germline CDR1 MGHRA, CDR2 YSYEKL. J gave up 2 bases and V 0 bases, and 4 bases lay outside the gene matches. This chain's CDR3 is CASSQETSGRGQETQYF. The CDR3 DNA reads TGCGCCAGCAGCCAAGAGACTAGCGGGAGAGGGCAAGAGACCCAGTACTTC.

The chain uses TRBV18 and TRBJ1-2; maybe TRBD1 (6 bases). The CDR3 runs 17 residues. Germline CDR1 is KGHSH and CDR2 is LQKENI. V shed 4 bases and J shed 0 bases, with 18 bases lying between them. CDR3 sequence: CASSLDQGTLANYGYTF. CDR3 DNA sequence: TGTGCCAGCTCACTAGACCAGGGGACTCTAGCTAACTATGGCTACACCTTC.